The entry that follows covers one T cell receptor beta chain sequence. The antigen it recognizes is unknown. No base-level quality is on record; no much larger clone is a single base apart. To prepare the library, PCR was applied. DNA from cultured CD4+ T cells was subjected to TCR sequencing with the Oncomine TCR Beta short-read assay at the Johns Hopkins FTIC core. The QIAamp micro DNA kit was used to extract genomic DNA from the cultured CD4+ T cells. Oncomine TCR Beta libraries from cultured CD4+ T cells were pooled using unique dual indexes and sequenced on an Illumina iSeq 100. The authors processed their data as follows. Non-productive sequences were removed, and CDR3s that did not start with C, did not end with F or W, or were shorter than 7 amino acids were discarded. The MANAFEST web application identified antigen-specific clonotypes by comparing peptide-stimulated wells against reference wells and other culture wells. For a clone to be called positive, the clone needed an FDR below 0.05, an odds ratio above 5, and a productive frequency above 0.1% in at least two of three replicate wells. A clonotype counted as cross-reactive if it showed significant expansion both in the SARS-CoV-2 spike wells and in at least one common cold coronavirus spike condition. CDR3 homology was assessed with Levenshtein distances (stringdist) and unrooted phylogenetic trees (ape) in R version 3.6.1. The public sequencing data were trimmed at Q25 with fastp and processed into clonotypes with MiXCR by TCRdb, which kept only in-frame beta chains. A single entry per CDR3 protein holds the most common genes and DNA from its merged rows. The V and J calls and clone size come from TCRdb's table, not from the authors' own analysis. The sample table shows about 11,000 distinct CDR3 sequences, and approximately 29% are seen once. The ten largest clones add up to 15% to 18% of the sample.

These data belong to a study of vaccination and CD4 T cells after COVID-19 (dated by TCRdb to 2021 to 2024). As for the study more broadly: SARS-CoV-2 positivity had been established in the convalescent patients by nasal swab PCR, and mild disease was recorded in several of these patients and severe disease in one. In the convalescent cohort there were six males and four females, among whom were two Hispanic individuals, seven Caucasians, two Asians and one multiracial person. Participants got two doses of the Pfizer-BioNTech BNT162b2 vaccine (n=8) or two doses of the Moderna mRNA-1273 vaccine (n=2). Post-COVID blood samples were collected from convalescent patients a median of around 100 days after diagnosis, with a range of about 30 to 180 days. Post-vaccine blood samples were obtained a median of around 74 days after the second vaccine dose, with a range of about 14 to 250 days. Overlapping spike peptide pools from SARS-CoV-2 and from the common cold coronaviruses HCoV-NL63, HCoV-OC43 and HCoV-229E were used as culture stimuli. As controls, cultures received a CEFX viral epitope pool (the positive control), an HIV-1 Nef peptide pool (the negative control), or no peptide at all. In under 13 COVID-19 convalescent patients and a few infection-naive healthy vaccine recipients, researchers compared the spike-specific CD4+ TCR repertoire from before mRNA vaccination with the repertoire from after.

The study at large found these results: Of the vaccine-specific clones in convalescent patients, 304 of 307, or nearly all, reacted only to SARS-CoV-2 spike and did not cross-react with common cold coronaviruses. Relatively few convalescent patients were included in the study, and early timepoints after natural infection were not analyzed. Among convalescent patients, a median around 86% of the SARS-CoV-2-reactive clones seen after vaccination appeared only after vaccination, which suggests priming specific to the vaccine. The median count of SARS-CoV-2-reactive clonotypes went up from 20 to 25 after infection to approximately 40 after vaccination, although the change was not significant.

According to the study, the label for this sample's treatment or condition signals: roughly ten-day PBMC culture with coronavirus spike peptide pools or control peptides (ViraFEST assay). The study used the ViraFEST assay, which expanded antigen-specific T cells with peptide pools and then identified expanded clonotypes by TCR sequencing. Positive SARS-CoV-2 PCR tests in the convalescent patients dated from March to December 2020, before Alpha, Beta and Delta variants emerged in the United States. PBMCs were cultured at about 2 million per well in IMDM supplemented with approximately 4.7% human AB serum and roughly 10 IU/ml IL-2, with 9.5 to 10 ug/ml peptide pools added. On days 3 and 7, half of the culture medium was replaced with fresh IL-2-containing medium. After ten to eleven days of culture, CD4+ T cells were isolated by negative selection using the EasySep CD4+ T cell isolation kit. Ficoll-Paque Plus gradient centrifugation was used to isolate PBMCs from whole blood, and the isolated PBMCs were then either used fresh or cryopreserved at -140C. Each culture condition was generally run in triplicate wells.

The sequencing used CD4+ T cells from blood, cultured in vitro, collected after SARS-CoV-2 vaccination. This clonotype was obtained from a human donor who had recovered from COVID-19.

This receptor has the CDR3 CSASYGRYTEAFF. The DNA sequence follows: TGCAGTGCTAGTTACGGTAGATACACTGAAGCTTTCTTT. The receptor chain draws on TRBV20-1 and TRBJ1-1, with no confident D gene call. Per the germline V gene (reference sequence), DFQATT is the CDR1 and SNEGSKA is the CDR2. V and J lose 3 bases and 3 bases, and a span of 11 bases separates them. Including cysteine and phenylalanine, the CDR3 has 13 amino acids. This entry keeps only the CDR3 DNA: 39 bases, framed from base 1.